This T cell receptor (beta chain) stems from a study of OX40 agonist ivuxolimab in advanced cancers. Overall study: Dose-escalation patients' cancers were hepatocellular carcinoma, melanoma, renal cell or head and neck cancer. Three dose-escalation patients had partial responses: one with hepatocellular carcinoma and two with cutaneous melanoma.

The CDR3 is 17 amino acids. CDR1 is KGHSH and CDR2 is LQKENI in the germline V gene. With V trimmed by 2 bases and J by 3 bases, 12 bases remained unmatched. The table came from immunoSEQ multiplex PCR; TCRdb's copy has only in-frame clones and leaves some out. The sample includes 71,000 or so clones, around 86% of them seen just once. This rearrangement joins TRBV18 to TRBJ2-7, with 8 bases identical to TRBD1. The input for sequencing was CD4+ or CD8+ T cells sorted from blood, taken in a trial of the OX40 agonist ivuxolimab. This sequence was found in an adult with an advanced solid tumor such as melanoma, head and neck, liver or kidney cancer. This CDR3 is CASSPVPGGEVLYEQYF. In nucleotides, the CDR3 is TGTGCCAGCTCACCAGTACCAGGGGGCGAGGTCCTCTACGAGCAGTACTTC.